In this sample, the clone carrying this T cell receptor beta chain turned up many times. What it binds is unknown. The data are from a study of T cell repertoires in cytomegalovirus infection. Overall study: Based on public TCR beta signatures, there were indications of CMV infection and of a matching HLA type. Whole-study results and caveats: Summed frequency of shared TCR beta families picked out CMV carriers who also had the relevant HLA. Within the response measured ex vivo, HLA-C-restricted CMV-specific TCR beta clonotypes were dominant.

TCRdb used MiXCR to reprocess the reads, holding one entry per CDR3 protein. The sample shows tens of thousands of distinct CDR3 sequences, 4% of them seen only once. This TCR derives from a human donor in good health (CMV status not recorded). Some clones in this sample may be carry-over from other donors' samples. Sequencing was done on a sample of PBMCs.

The CDR3 region has the DNA TGTGCCAGCAGTTTCCGAGGACATAGCAATCAGCCCCAGCATTTT. This sequence encodes CASSFRGHSNQPQHF. The rearrangement joins TRBV28 to TRBJ1-5; a weak D match, TRBD1 (5 bases). Trimming removed 3 bases at V and 0 bases at J, with 9 bases between. Germline lookup yields CDR1 MDHEN and CDR2 SYDVKM. This CDR3 spans 15 amino acids.